Each of the 22 T cell receptor beta chains below was sequenced from the same sample in a study of breast tumors, draining lymph nodes, adjacent tissues. TCRdb re-called the multiplex PCR reads through MiXCR, storing one row per CDR3 protein. The top ten hold approximately 6% of the sample, which has nearly 110,000 distinct CDR3 sequences, around 30% seen once. Axillary draining lymph nodes of breast cancer patients supplied the node samples. Sequencing was carried out using axillary lymph node tissue. These receptor sequences come from a female donor with breast cancer. Some clones in this sample may be carry-over from other donors' samples.

This clonotype was counted ten times or more. J is TRBJ1-6 and V is TRBV20-1, with TRBD1 matching 7 bases. This CDR3 has 14 amino acids. J was trimmed by 0 bases and V by 5 bases; bases with no gene match: 1. Germline V gene lookup returns CDR1 DFQATT and CDR2 SNEGSKA (reference sequence). The DNA for the CDR3 is TGCAGTGCTCCAGGGGGCTCCTATAATTCACCCCTCCACTTT. Translated, it gives CSAPGGSYNSPLHF.

The chain recombines TRBV20-1 with TRBJ2-7; 9 bases align to TRBD1. Looked up from germline, CDR1 is DFQATT and CDR2 is SNEGSKA (reference sequence). The CDR3 contains 12 residues. After removal of 5 bases from V and 5 bases from J, the junction contained 4 bases not matched to a gene. DNA of the CDR3: TGCAGTGCTTCCGGGACAGGGAACGAGCAGTACTTC. Translated, it gives CSASGTGNEQYF.

This clonotype has a count of ten or more. A much larger clone differs by one base, so this may be a read error. This rearrangement joins TRBV20-1 to TRBJ1-6; the match to TRBD1 covers 7 bases. The germline gives CDR1 DFQATT, CDR2 SNEGSKA (reference sequence). This CDR3 region has 15 residues. CDR3 residues: CSARGGQSYTSPLHF. CDR3 bases: TGCAGTGCTAGAGGGGGACAGAGCTATACTTCACCCCTCCACTTT.

The chain couples TRBV19 to TRBJ1-1; TRBD1 agrees at 7 bases. V shed 8 bases and J 8 bases; nucleotides not matched to a gene: 2. This CDR3 comprises 10 residues. The germline CDR1 and CDR2 sequences are LNHDA and SQIVND (reference sequence). The CDR3 region has the DNA TGTGCCAGTGAGGGGGCCGAAGCTTTCTTT. Its protein product is CASEGAEAFF.

This clonotype was counted many times. The rearrangement uses TRBV9 and TRBJ2-5; D unresolved. The CDR3 is made up of 15 amino acids. In germline, CDR1 is SGDLS, CDR2 YYNGEE. V was pared by 0 bases and J by 0 bases, with 9 bases between. CDR3 loop: CASSVGMPDQETQYF. The CDR3 region has the DNA TGTGCCAGCAGCGTAGGGATGCCAGACCAAGAGACCCAGTACTTC.

This clonotype has a count of ten or more. One end of the junction does not line up with germline, which may come from a read error. J is TRBJ2-2 and V is TRBV7-7; 7 nucleotides match TRBD1. This CDR3 has 15 residues. Germline lookup yields CDR1 SSHAT and CDR2 FNYEAQ (reference sequence). CDR3 amino acids: CASTRDRAGTGELFF. In nucleotides, the CDR3 is TGTGCTAGCACCCGTGACAGGGCTGGGACCGGGGAGCTGTTTTTT.

The chain carries TRBV12-3 or TRBV12-4 and TRBJ2-5; the D gene is possibly TRBD2 (5 bases). V lost 6 bases to trimming and J lost 2 bases, with 10 bases between them. The CDR3 length is 13 residues. The CDR3, as DNA: TGTGCCAGCAGCGCAGCGGTTCAAGAGACCCAGTACTTC. This codes for CASSAAVQETQYF.

This clonotype showed up many times. The gene calls are TRBV4-1 and TRBJ2-3; D possibly uses TRBD1 or TRBD2 (6 bases each). The V end was cut by 8 bases, the J end by 0 bases, with 12 bases between. The CDR3 loop spans 14 amino acids. Looked up from germline, CDR1 is MGHRA and CDR2 is YSYEKL. The CDR3 region is CASRWGASTDTQYF. Here the CDR3 DNA reads TGCGCCAGCCGGTGGGGGGCTAGCACAGATACGCAGTATTTT.

In the case of this clonotype: Just one base apart from a much larger clone, this may be a read error. The chain links TRBV7-2 to TRBJ1-6; D is uncertain. Per the germline V gene, CDR1 is SGHTA and CDR2 is FQGNSA. The CDR3 loop spans 19 amino acids. For the CDR3, the DNA is TGTGCCGGCAGCTTCACCTCTCTACGGGATGCGGCCCATCATTCACCCCTCCACTTT. This codes for CAGSFTSLRDAAHHSPLHF.

The gene calls are TRBV6-6 and TRBJ2-1; TRBD1 agrees at 9 bases. V lost 7 bases to trimming and J lost 6 bases; unmatched junction nucleotides: 7. Germline V gene data show CDR1 as MNHNY and CDR2 as SVGAGI (reference sequence). CDR3 size: 14 residues. Here the CDR3 reads CASIRGQGINEQFF. The CDR3 DNA reads as TGTGCCAGCATTCGGGGACAGGGAATCAATGAGCAGTTCTTC.

This clonotype was seen ten or more times. The chain carries TRBV28 and TRBJ1-5; D possibly corresponds to TRBD1 (6 bases). CDR1 and CDR2 from the germline V gene are MDHEN and SYDVKM. The length of the CDR3 is 12 residues. Trimming took off 6 bases at V and 5 bases at J, with 8 bases between the two ends. CDR3: CASSPGDQPQHF. The DNA for the CDR3 is TGTGCCAGCAGCCCAGGGGATCAGCCCCAGCATTTT. Variable domain in full (rest from reference TRBV28 and TRBJ1-5): DVKVTQSSRYLVKRTGEKVFLECVQDMDHENMFWYRQDPGLGLRLIYFSYDVKMKEKGDIPEGYSVSREKKERFSLILESASTNQTSMYLCASSPGDQPQHFGDGTRLSIL.

The table lists this clonotype with many counts. This chain connects TRBV3-1 to TRBJ2-5; no clear D gene. This CDR3 comprises 12 residues. V shed 0 bases and J shed 5 bases, with 4 bases lying between them. Germline values: CDR1 LGHDT, CDR2 YNNKEL (reference sequence). This chain's CDR3 is CASSQDRETQYF. The CDR3 DNA sequence: TGTGCCAGCAGCCAAGATAGGGAGACCCAGTACTTC.

The genes are TRBV7-9 and TRBJ2-7; D is perhaps TRBD1 (5 bases). Germline values: CDR1 SEHNR, CDR2 FQNEAQ (reference sequence). Trimming pared 5 bases from V and 3 bases from J, leaving 14 bases between. The CDR3 runs 14 residues. The CDR3 loop reads CASSPTQGYYEQYF. As DNA, the CDR3 is TGTGCCAGCAGCCCCACGCAGGGCTACTACGAGCAGTACTTC.

There are many counts of this clonotype. The rearrangement joins TRBV10-3 to TRBJ1-6, with 7 bases identical to TRBD1. This CDR3 is built from 14 residues. Per germline, CDR1 ENHRY and CDR2 SYGVKD. V shed 6 bases and J 6 bases; nucleotides not matched to a gene: 5. The CDR3 DNA reads as TGTGCCATCAGGGGGACAGAAGGTAATTCACCCCTCCACTTT. Amino acid sequence: CAIRGTEGNSPLHF.

This clonotype showed up many times. A clone one base away is much larger, so this may be a read error. This chain links TRBV20-1 with TRBJ2-7, with D uncertain. Germline V lookup: CDR1 DFQATT, CDR2 SNEGSKA (reference sequence). The CDR3 runs to 14 residues. The DNA of the CDR3 is TGCAGTGCTAGAGGTGGATCGATCTCCTCCGAGCAGTACTTC. It is translated as CSARGGSISSEQYF.

This clonotype has ten or more counts. The chain recombines TRBV28 with TRBJ2-7; weak D call: TRBD2 (6 bases). The CDR3 length is 14 residues. Trimming took 1 base from V and 0 from J, leaving 7 bases between them. Germline values: CDR1 MDHEN, CDR2 SYDVKM. The chain's CDR3 is CASSLLGGSYEQYF. CDR3 bases: TGTGCCAGCAGTTTATTGGGGGGCTCCTACGAGCAGTACTTC.

This chain uses TRBV9 with TRBJ2-1; 10 bases match TRBD2. The CDR3 loop spans 15 amino acids. CDR1 and CDR2 (germline): SGDLS, YYNGEE. V lost 1 base, J lost 5 bases, and 3 bases stayed unmatched. CDR3 DNA: TGTGCCAGCAGCGTACTAGCGGGAGCAGACAATGAGCAGTTCTTC. Its translation is CASSVLAGADNEQFF.

This clonotype was seen many times. With a much larger clone just one base away, this may be a read error. This chain connects TRBV10-3 to TRBJ1-2, with TRBD1 identical over 9 bases. Germline V lookup: CDR1 ENHRY, CDR2 SYGVKD. The CDR3 totals 13 residues. The CDR3 loop is CAISATGGLGYAF. The CDR3 coding sequence is TGTGCCATCAGTGCTACAGGGGGCCTCGGCTACGCCTTC.

As regards this clonotype: A much larger clone is a single base away; this may be a read error. The missing conserved phenylalanine or tryptophan at the end of this CDR3 makes a read error likely. The J gene is TRBJ2-5, the V gene TRBV12-3 or TRBV12-4; D gene uncertain. The V end lost 3 bases, the J end lost 5 bases, and 4 bases lay between the germline ends. The CDR3 length is 11 residues. CDR3 in amino acids: CASSFEETQYL. CDR3 nucleotides: TGTGCCAGCAGTTTCGAGGAGACCCAGTACCTC.

This clonotype has at least ten counts. The chain carries TRBV2 and TRBJ1-5, with D possibly TRBD1 on 5 matching bases. Germline V gene sequence: CDR1 SNHLY, CDR2 FYNNEI. The ends were cut back, 4 bases at V and 6 bases at J, with 16 bases in the middle. The CDR3 consists of 15 residues. CDR3 coding DNA: TGTGCCAGCAGTGTGCAGGGAGGGGTTAGTCAGCCCCAGCATTTT. This sequence encodes CASSVQGGVSQPQHF.

There are many counts of this clonotype. The chain couples TRBV28 to TRBJ1-5, with 8 bases fitting TRBD1. V lost 5 bases, J lost 6 bases, and 15 bases stayed unmatched. This CDR3 contains 17 residues. Germline V gene data show CDR1 as MDHEN and CDR2 as SYDVKM. CDR3 bases: TGTGCCAGCAGTCCCGCCGCCATGGACAGGGTTGGTCAGCCCCAGCATTTT. It codes for CASSPAAMDRVGQPQHF.

In the case of this clonotype: This sequence may be a read error, since a much larger clone differs from it by one base. The genes are TRBV20-1 and TRBJ1-1, with 7 bases fitting TRBD1. Germline V lookup: CDR1 DFQATT, CDR2 SNEGSKA (reference sequence). This CDR3 spans 13 amino acids. The DNA for the CDR3 is TGCGGTGCTAGAGGACAGGTGAACACTGAAGCTTTCTTT. Residues: CGARGQVNTEAFF.